One T cell receptor (beta chain) is described in this entry. The library targeted TCRbeta and was prepared with unique molecular identifiers. TCRdb independently ran MiXCR on the PCR reads; one entry per CDR3 protein. The table lists roughly 610,000 distinct CDR3 sequences, 8% to 11% of them singletons. This sample is part of a study of T-cell reconstitution after alpha-beta-depleted transplantation in children. The CDR3 runs 15 residues. V lost 4 bases to trimming and J lost 2 bases, with 12 bases between them. CDR1 is SGHRS and CDR2 is YFSETQ in the germline V gene. The material was PBMCs from the stem cell graft donor, obtained from the stem cell graft. This TCR came from a human donor who donated a stem cell graft to a child with acute myeloid leukemia. The V gene is TRBV5-1, the J gene TRBJ2-2; the D is unclear. The CDR3 reads CASSLVTINTGELFF. In nucleotides, the CDR3 is TGCGCCAGCAGCCTTGTCACCATAAACACCGGGGAGCTGTTTTTT.